This T cell receptor (beta chain) was captured by sequencing in a study of blood T cell repertoires in COVID-19. TCRdb keeps only in-frame clones here, not all; method: immunoSEQ multiplex PCR. The sample shows some 150,000 clones, 80% to 90% of them seen only once. J was trimmed by 3 bases and V by 5 bases; bases with no gene match: 4. The CDR3 loop spans 14 amino acids. From germline, CDR1 is MNHEY and CDR2 SVGAGI. Sequenced material: peripheral blood. The gene calls are TRBV6-5 and TRBJ2-3, with 8 bases identical to TRBD1. This clonotype was obtained from a woman aged 55-75 years who had recovered from COVID-19. In DNA form, the CDR3 reads TGTGCCAGCAGTACGAGGACAGGGACAGATACGCAGTATTTT. It encodes CASSTRTGTDTQYF.